The 14 T cell receptor beta chains in this list originate from one sample, sequenced in a study of blood T cell repertoires in COVID-19. Libraries were prepared by immunoSEQ multiplex PCR; TCRdb keeps only in-frame clonotypes and omits some of them. The data hold 200,000 to 250,000 clones, with 83% observed a single time. Source material: PBMCs or T cells enriched from blood (not recorded which). These receptors all stem from a woman in her forties or fifties who had been exposed to COVID-19.

V is TRBV5-8 and J is TRBJ2-1; D gene ambiguous. Germline V gives CDR1 SGHTS, CDR2 YDEGEE. CDR3 length equals 15 residues. Deletions cut 2 bases from V and 9 bases from J, with 18 bases between. In nucleotides, the CDR3 is TGTGCCAGCAGCTTATTGAGCCCCCGAGGCGGTGAGCAGTTCTTC. This sequence encodes CASSLLSPRGGEQFF.

V and J are TRBV5-6 and TRBJ2-7; 7 bases align to TRBD1. The germline CDR1 and CDR2 sequences are SGHDT and YYEEEE. V lost 6 bases to trimming and J lost 1 base; unmatched junction nucleotides: 10. CDR3 length equals 15 residues. The CDR3, as DNA: TGTGCCAGCACCCCTCGACAGGGATGGTCCTACGAGCAGTACTTC. Translation: CASTPRQGWSYEQYF.

This sequence joins TRBV6-2 or TRBV6-3 and TRBJ1-3, with D hard to call. The V gene lost 4 bases and the J gene lost 4 bases, with 14 bases spanning the gap. Germline values: CDR1 MNHEY, CDR2 SVGEGT. This CDR3 comprises 15 residues. Here the CDR3 DNA reads TGTGCCAGCAGTTCACCTCTACTCTCCGGAAACACCATATATTTT. This sequence encodes CASSSPLLSGNTIYF.

Worth noting for this clone: Other DNA sequences within the sample encode an identical CDR3. The rearrangement links TRBV11-2 to TRBJ2-5, with D perhaps matching TRBD2 (7 bases). Per the germline V gene, CDR1 is SGHAT and CDR2 is FQNNGV. V gave up 5 bases and J gave up 5 bases, with 12 bases separating them. The CDR3 has 13 residues. CDR3 bases: TGTGCCAGCAGCCCGGGGGGCGTGGAGACCCAGTACTTC. This translates into CASSPGGVETQYF.

The genes are TRBV2 and TRBJ1-2; 7 positions match TRBD1. This CDR3 has 14 residues. The germline V gene has CDR1 SNHLY and CDR2 FYNNEI. V dropped 6 bases and J dropped 4; count of bases not matched to a gene: 8. CDR3 residues: CASRSTGVLYGYTF. Here the CDR3 DNA reads TGTGCCAGCAGGTCAACAGGGGTACTCTATGGCTACACCTTC.

The chain joins TRBV6-4 to TRBJ1-6; maybe TRBD1 (5 bases). Germline V gene lookup returns CDR1 MRHNA and CDR2 SNTAGT. The CDR3 has 13 amino acids. Trimming removed 6 bases from V and 8 bases from J, with 11 bases in between. This CDR3 is CASSQGGDSPLHF. The CDR3 DNA follows: TGTGCCAGCAGCCAGGGAGGGGATTCACCCCTCCACTTT.

The chain has TRBV7-9 and TRBJ1-2; tentatively, D is TRBD1 (5 bases). The CDR3 has 14 amino acids. Germline V CDR1 and CDR2: SEHNR, FQNEAQ (reference sequence). Trimming cost V 0 bases and J 5 bases, with 10 bases left between them. This CDR3 is CASSLAGGAYGYTF. In DNA, the CDR3 is TGTGCCAGCAGCTTAGCGGGAGGGGCGTATGGCTACACCTTC.

V gene TRBV18 combines with J gene TRBJ2-1; no clear D gene. V was trimmed by 5 bases and J by 2 bases, leaving 7 bases between them. The CDR3 runs 13 residues. Germline V gene lookup returns CDR1 KGHSH and CDR2 LQKENI. The CDR3 sequence is CASSTYTYNEQFF. The CDR3 DNA reads TGTGCCAGCTCAACATACACCTACAATGAGCAGTTCTTC.

Worth noting for this clone: At the DNA level, this CDR3 is encoded by other sequences in the same sample as well. Written as DNA, the CDR3 is TGTGCCAGCAGTTTCGGGGGAGGTCAGCCCCAGCATTTT. It is translated as CASSFGGGQPQHF. This chain links TRBV12-3 or TRBV12-4 with TRBJ1-5, with D possibly TRBD1 on 5 matching bases. CDR3 size: 13 residues. Trimming took off 3 bases at V and 6 bases at J, with 9 bases between the two ends.

The CDR3 region is CASSGRQGQDEQYF. The DNA for the CDR3 is TGTGCCAGCAGCGGGAGACAGGGGCAGGACGAGCAGTACTTC. The V and J genes are TRBV5-4 and TRBJ2-7, with 8 bases matching TRBD1. The CDR3 is 14 residues long. V dropped 4 bases and J dropped 5; count of bases not matched to a gene: 8. The germline V gene has CDR1 SGHNT and CDR2 YYREEE (reference sequence).

V and J are TRBV12-3 or TRBV12-4 and TRBJ2-1; TRBD1 is a possible D gene (6 bases). The V and J ends lost 5 bases and 12 bases respectively, with 14 bases between them. The CDR3 contains 12 residues. The CDR3 sequence is CASSKPARGQFF. The CDR3 nucleotides read TGTGCCAGCAGTAAACCCGCCAGGGGGCAGTTCTTC.

This clone appeared a few times. V gene TRBV2 combines with J gene TRBJ2-2, with D maybe TRBD1 (5 bases). This CDR3 region has 14 residues. Per the germline V gene, CDR1 is SNHLY and CDR2 is FYNNEI. Between the trimmed V and J ends, which lost 1 base and 5 bases, there was a span of 8 bases. The CDR3, as DNA: TGTGCCAGCAGTGAAGGGGGCTGGACCGGGGAGCTGTTTTTT. This encodes CASSEGGWTGELFF.

In this sample, this clone turned up once. The rearrangement links TRBV28 to TRBJ2-3, with TRBD2 matching over 8 bases. Looked up from germline, CDR1 is MDHEN and CDR2 is SYDVKM. Unmatched junction bases numbered 7, after V lost 2 bases and J lost 6 bases. This CDR3 is built from 15 residues. Here the CDR3 DNA reads TGTGCCAGCAGTTTAGTACGGGGGGGCCGCGATACGCAGTATTTT. Translation: CASSLVRGGRDTQYF.

The V and J genes are TRBV11-2 and TRBJ2-1, with D possibly matching TRBD1 (5 bases). This CDR3 is 15 amino acids long. V dropped 1 base and J dropped 6 bases, with 13 bases sitting between them. Germline V gives CDR1 SGHAT, CDR2 FQNNGV. CDR3 coding DNA: TGTGCCAGCAGCTTAGGGACACAGAAATTCAATGAGCAGTTCTTC. Residues: CASSLGTQKFNEQFF. Together with reference TRBV11-2 and TRBJ2-1, the CDR3 gives the full variable domain: EAGVAQSPRYKIIEKRQSVAFWCNPISGHATLYWYQQILGQGPKLLIQFQNNGVVDDSQLPKDRFSAERLKGVDSTLKIQPAKLEDSAVYLCASSLGTQKFNEQFFGPGTRLTVL.